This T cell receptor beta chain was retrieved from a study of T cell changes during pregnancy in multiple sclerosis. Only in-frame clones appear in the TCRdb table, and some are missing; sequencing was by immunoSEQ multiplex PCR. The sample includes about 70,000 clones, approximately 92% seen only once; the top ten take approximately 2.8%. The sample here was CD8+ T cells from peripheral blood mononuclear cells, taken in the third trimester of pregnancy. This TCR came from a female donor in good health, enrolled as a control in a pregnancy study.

The CDR3 DNA is TGTGCCAGCAGTGAGACAGGGACCTACACCGGGGAGCTGTTTTTT. This translates into CASSETGTYTGELFF. The chain is built from TRBV6-1 and TRBJ2-2; 7 bases map to TRBD1. The J segment lost 3 bases and the V segment lost 3 bases, leaving 4 bases of the junction unmatched. CDR1 and CDR2 (germline): MNHNS, SASEGT. The CDR3 has 15 residues.